This T cell receptor beta chain was documented in a study of T cells in Graves' hyperthyroidism and ophthalmopathy. This clonotype was observed many times. The investigators amplified TCR beta CDR3 regions from RNA transcripts. First-round RT-PCR of the TCR CDR3 relied on the HTBI primer set. Using its own MiXCR run on the multiplex PCR reads, TCRdb lists one record per CDR3 protein. This repertoire shows around 570,000 distinct CDR3 sequences, around 20% found once; its top ten account for roughly 47%. The V end lost 2 bases, the J end lost 9 bases, and 21 bases lay between the germline ends. The CDR3 runs to 15 residues. Germline lookup yields CDR1 GTSNPN and CDR2 SVGIG (reference sequence).

Sequencing was done on a sample of blood. The clonotype originates from a middle-aged man with Graves' ophthalmopathy. The gene calls are TRBV30 and TRBJ2-3; D may be TRBD2 (5 bases). CDR3 residues: CAWSSADGQLGTQYF. The CDR3 DNA follows: TGTGCCTGGAGTTCAGCGGACGGCCAACTCGGGACGCAGTATTTT.